These 20 T cell receptor beta chains were all obtained from the same sample, sequenced in a study of T cells in localized non-small cell lung cancer. The assay was immunoSEQ multiplex PCR, and TCRdb's table has in-frame clones only and misses some. Here the sample spans about 36,000 clones, 87% being singletons. The specimen comprised peripheral blood, sampled before any cancer treatment. These receptors all come from a woman aged 35 to 70 with stage I lung adenocarcinoma.

The V gene is TRBV5-6, the J gene TRBJ2-1, with 9 nucleotides matching TRBD1. Germline assignment: CDR1 SGHDT and CDR2 YYEEEE. This CDR3 has 16 residues. V was clipped by 1 base and J by 3 bases; unmatched bases: 5. Written as DNA, the CDR3 is TGTGCCAGCAGCTTGAGACAGGGGGGGTACTACAATGAGCAGTTCTTC. Translation gives CASSLRQGGYYNEQFF.

This clone was seen only a few times. This chain uses TRBV7-7 with TRBJ2-5; D might be TRBD2 (6 bases). With 5 bases removed from V and 4 bases from J, the gap between germline ends came to 20 bases. The CDR3 covers 16 residues. Per the germline V gene, CDR1 is SSHAT and CDR2 is FNYEAQ (reference sequence). For the CDR3, the DNA is TGTGCCAGCAGCCCGGTATCGCAGGGAGCGGGAGAGACCCAGTACTTC. Amino acids: CASSPVSQGAGETQYF.

J is TRBJ2-7 and V is TRBV6-6, with 8 bases identical to TRBD2. Germline CDR1 MNHNY, CDR2 SVGAGI (reference sequence). This CDR3 is built from 13 residues. The trim removed 10 bases at V and 2 bases at J, leaving 7 bases unmatched. The CDR3 is CATSNGGAYEQYF. Here the CDR3 DNA reads TGTGCCACATCAAACGGGGGGGCCTACGAGCAGTACTTC.

The chain recombines TRBV7-9 with TRBJ1-4, with D uncertain. Germline CDR1 is SEHNR and CDR2 is FQNEAQ (reference sequence). This CDR3 has 15 amino acids. The V and J ends lost 4 bases and 0 bases respectively, with 9 bases between them. CDR3 region: CASSSGVATNEKLFF. The CDR3 region has the DNA TGTGCCAGCAGCTCCGGGGTTGCAACTAATGAAAAACTGTTTTTT.

V and J are TRBV19 and TRBJ1-2, with D hard to call. Per germline, CDR1 LNHDA and CDR2 SQIVND (reference sequence). The CDR3 has 13 residues. V shed 0 bases and J shed 10 bases, with 12 bases lying between them. CDR3 in DNA: TGTGCCAGTAGTATAGATCGGTGGCAGGACTACACCTTC. It yields the protein CASSIDRWQDYTF.

This clone rates as large (0.1 to 1%). CDR3 sequence: CASSPPQTGAPEAFF. CDR3 nucleotides: TGTGCCAGCAGCCCACCCCAGACAGGGGCTCCTGAAGCTTTCTTT. This chain connects TRBV9 to TRBJ1-1, with 8 nucleotides matching TRBD1. Germline CDR1 SGDLS, CDR2 YYNGEE. The CDR3 is 15 amino acids. J gave up 6 bases and V 4 bases, and 11 bases lay outside the gene matches.

The chain uses TRBV7-3 and TRBJ2-5; D gene unclear. The CDR3 is made up of 12 amino acids. Germline CDR1 and CDR2: SGHTA and FQGTGA. The germline V and J ends were trimmed by 5 bases and 0 bases, with 4 bases remaining between them. The CDR3 region is CASSPDQETQYF. The CDR3 nucleotides are TGTGCCAGCAGCCCGGACCAAGAGACCCAGTACTTC.

The V and J genes are TRBV7-2 and TRBJ1-5; D remains unclear. Trimming took off 5 bases at V and 7 bases at J, with 15 bases between the two ends. This CDR3 has 14 residues. The V gene's germline CDR1 is SGHTA and CDR2 FQGNSA. CDR3 coding DNA: TGTGCCAGCAGCCCTACGTCGGGGTCACAGCCCCAGCATTTT. Residues: CASSPTSGSQPQHF.

V usage is TRBV6-1 and J usage is TRBJ2-3, with 8 bases matching TRBD2. The V gene's germline CDR1 is MNHNS and CDR2 SASEGT. The CDR3 runs 20 residues. V was clipped by 0 bases and J by 3 bases; unmatched bases: 17. CDR3 in amino acids: CASSEAEGARIAGPTDTQYF. CDR3 nucleotides: TGTGCCAGCAGTGAAGCGGAGGGCGCGAGGATAGCGGGGCCGACAGATACGCAGTATTTT.

The V and J genes are TRBV5-4 and TRBJ1-1; D perhaps matches TRBD1 (5 bases). CDR3 length equals 16 residues. V was trimmed by 4 bases and J by 0 bases, leaving 16 bases between them. Germline CDR1 reads SGHNT; CDR2 reads YYREEE (reference sequence). The CDR3 nucleotides read TGTGCCAGCAGCCCTGGACGGGACCAAGTGAACACTGAAGCTTTCTTT. Protein: CASSPGRDQVNTEAFF.

The chain employs TRBV4-2 and TRBJ2-7, with D perhaps assigned TRBD1 or TRBD2 (5 bases each). From germline, CDR1 is LGHNA and CDR2 YNFKEQ. The germline V and J ends were trimmed by 0 bases and 6 bases, with 12 bases remaining between them. The CDR3 sequence is 14 residues long. CDR3 protein: CASSQDEGKGEQYF. CDR3 nucleotides: TGTGCCAGCAGCCAAGACGAGGGGAAGGGCGAGCAGTACTTC.

This chain uses TRBV7-2 with TRBJ1-6; D not certain. The CDR3 contains 14 residues. The ends were cut back, 0 bases at V and 8 bases at J, with 8 bases in the middle. The germline CDR1 and CDR2 sequences are SGHTA and FQGNSA. The CDR3 DNA reads as TGTGCCAGCAGCTTAGCGCGCGGCTATTCACCCCTCCACTTT. Residues: CASSLARGYSPLHF.

The chain is built from TRBV7-6 and TRBJ2-5; D not resolved. Germline V gene lookup returns CDR1 SGHVS and CDR2 FNYEAQ. V dropped 5 bases and J dropped 1 base, with 8 bases sitting between them. This CDR3 has 13 amino acids. The DNA for the CDR3 is TGTGCCAGCAGCCGACGCCGCCAAGAGACCCAGTACTTC. Encoded protein: CASSRRRQETQYF.

The chain recombines TRBV7-2 with TRBJ2-7; weak D call: TRBD1 (6 bases). Germline values: CDR1 SGHTA, CDR2 FQGNSA. Trimming pared 4 bases from V and 6 bases from J, leaving 13 bases between. This CDR3 contains 13 residues. CDR3 nucleotide sequence: TGTGCCAGCAGCTACAACAGGGTCAGCGAGCAGTACTTC. As protein: CASSYNRVSEQYF.

This rearrangement joins TRBV4-1 to TRBJ2-3, with TRBD2 as a possible D gene (6 bases). Trimming removed 0 bases from V and 2 bases from J, with 9 bases in between. Per germline, CDR1 MGHRA and CDR2 YSYEKL. The CDR3 has 15 residues. CDR3 sequence reads: CASSQDASATDTQYF. The CDR3, as DNA: TGCGCCAGCAGCCAAGACGCTAGCGCCACAGATACGCAGTATTTT.

The V call is TRBV28, the J call TRBJ2-7, with a possible D match to TRBD2 (5 bases). Trimming removed 2 bases from V and 4 bases from J, with 9 bases in between. From germline, CDR1 is MDHEN and CDR2 SYDVKM. The CDR3 has 13 amino acids. The CDR3 DNA reads as TGTGCCAGCAGTTTACCCACTAGTTACGAGCAGTACTTC. This sequence encodes CASSLPTSYEQYF.

The chain combines TRBV6-6 with TRBJ1-2; D is uncertain. V was shortened by 6 bases and J by 5 bases, with 4 bases between the two germline ends. This CDR3 has 10 amino acids. Germline loops: CDR1 MNHNY, CDR2 SVGAGI (reference sequence). CDR3 loop: CASRSYGYTF. CDR3 DNA: TGTGCCAGCAGATCTTATGGCTACACCTTC.

This clone has only a few counts. The chain carries TRBV6-4 and TRBJ1-1; 7 bases are a match to TRBD1. Germline V lookup: CDR1 MRHNA, CDR2 SNTAGT. The J segment lost 0 bases and the V segment lost 6 bases, leaving 7 bases of the junction unmatched. This CDR3 contains 15 residues. Here the CDR3 reads CASSETGELNTEAFF. Here the CDR3 DNA reads TGTGCCAGCAGCGAAACAGGGGAATTGAACACTGAAGCTTTCTTT.

This clone occurred a few times. The J gene is TRBJ1-6, the V gene TRBV5-1; D gene unclear. Trimming took 1 base from V and 5 from J, leaving 13 bases between them. In germline, CDR1 is SGHRS, CDR2 YFSETQ. This CDR3 has 16 amino acids. CDR3 sequence reads: CASSLYSLENNSPLHF. The DNA of the CDR3 is TGCGCCAGCAGCTTGTACAGCCTCGAGAATAATTCACCCCTCCACTTT.

This chain joins TRBV28 and TRBJ1-2; D might be TRBD1 (6 bases). CDR3 size: 13 residues. V dropped 11 bases and J dropped 0 bases, with 13 bases sitting between them. Germline CDR1 is MDHEN and CDR2 is SYDVKM. The CDR3 nucleotides read TGTGCCGTCGGGGACATCTCTAACTATGGCTACACCTTC. Its protein product is CAVGDISNYGYTF.